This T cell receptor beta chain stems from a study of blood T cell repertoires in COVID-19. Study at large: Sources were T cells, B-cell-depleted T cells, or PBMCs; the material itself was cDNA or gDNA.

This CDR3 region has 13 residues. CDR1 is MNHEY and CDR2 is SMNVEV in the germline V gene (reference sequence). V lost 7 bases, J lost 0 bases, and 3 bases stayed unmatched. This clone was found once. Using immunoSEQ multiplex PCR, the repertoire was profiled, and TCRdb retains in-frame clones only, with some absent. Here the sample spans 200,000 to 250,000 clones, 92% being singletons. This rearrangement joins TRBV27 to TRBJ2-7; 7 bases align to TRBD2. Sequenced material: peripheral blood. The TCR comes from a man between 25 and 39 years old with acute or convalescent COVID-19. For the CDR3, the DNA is TGTGCCAGCAACAGCGGGAACTCCTACGAGCAGTACTTC. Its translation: CASNSGNSYEQYF.